Listed below are T cell receptor beta chains from one sample, sequenced in a study of cytomegalovirus exposure and HLA in healthy donors. Sequencing was performed with immunoSEQ multiplex PCR; in TCRdb, only in-frame clones are kept and a portion is missing. The repertoire includes 65,000 or so clones, about 94% of them detected once, and 4.4% sits in the top ten. Sequencing used PBMCs. The receptors originated from a man aged 18 to 30 in good health and CMV-seropositive. Both conserved end residues are part of each CDR3. The order of the fields is V gene, clone size, J gene, D gene, CDR3 DNA, CDR3 protein. D genes are given only for firm matches. Clone size appears in some rows only: once, few, many, or a class for an expanded clone.

v_call: TRBV6-6; clone_size: NA; j_call: TRBJ2-5; d_call: NA; cdr3_nt: TGTGCCAGCAGTTCTACAGGCGGGACAGAGACCCAGTACTTC; cdr3_aa: CASSSTGGTETQYF
v_call: TRBV7-2; clone_size: once; j_call: TRBJ2-5; d_call: NA; cdr3_nt: TGTGCCAGCTCAAACCAGGGACAAGAGACCCAGTACTTC; cdr3_aa: CASSNQGQETQYF
v_call: TRBV29-1; clone_size: NA; j_call: TRBJ1-2; d_call: TRBD1; cdr3_nt: TGCAGCGTGCTTGGGACAGAAAAGAGTCGGGAGTATGGCTACACCTTC; cdr3_aa: CSVLGTEKSREYGYTF
v_call: TRBV28; clone_size: once; j_call: TRBJ2-7; d_call: TRBD1; cdr3_nt: TGTGCCAGCAGTTCCTACCGGGACAGGGGGTTCTACGAGCAGTACTTC; cdr3_aa: CASSSYRDRGFYEQYF
v_call: TRBV6-1; clone_size: NA; j_call: TRBJ2-3; d_call: NA; cdr3_nt: TGTGCCAGCAGTTTGGCCTCGGATACGCAGTATTTT; cdr3_aa: CASSLASDTQYF
v_call: TRBV7-2; clone_size: NA; j_call: TRBJ2-3; d_call: NA; cdr3_nt: TGTGCCAGCAGCCAATTCACAGATACGCAGTATTTT; cdr3_aa: CASSQFTDTQYF
v_call: TRBV6-5; clone_size: NA; j_call: TRBJ2-1; d_call: NA; cdr3_nt: TGTGCCAGCAGTTACTCGTCAGGGCTGTACAATGAGCAGTTCTTC; cdr3_aa: CASSYSSGLYNEQFF
v_call: TRBV7-9; clone_size: NA; j_call: TRBJ2-1; d_call: TRBD2; cdr3_nt: TGTGCCAGCAGCTTATTTTCAGATGGACTAGCGGCCGAGGGCAATGAGCAGTTCTTC; cdr3_aa: CASSLFSDGLAAEGNEQFF
v_call: TRBV29-1; clone_size: once; j_call: TRBJ2-1; d_call: NA; cdr3_nt: TGCAGCGTTGATGAGGCGGGGATAGGCAATGAGCAGTTCTTC; cdr3_aa: CSVDEAGIGNEQFF
v_call: TRBV11-3; clone_size: NA; j_call: TRBJ2-7; d_call: NA; cdr3_nt: TGTGCCAGCAGCCTGAGGGGGGACAGAAACGCCTACGAGCAGTACTTC; cdr3_aa: CASSLRGDRNAYEQYF
v_call: TRBV13; clone_size: once; j_call: TRBJ2-7; d_call: NA; cdr3_nt: TGTGCCAGCAGCTTACGTAGTTCGGTTGAGTGGCAGTACTTC; cdr3_aa: CASSLRSSVEWQYF
v_call: TRBV10-3; clone_size: NA; j_call: TRBJ2-3; d_call: NA; cdr3_nt: TGTGCCATCAGGGCCGGGACACAGGGCACAGATACGCAGTATTTT; cdr3_aa: CAIRAGTQGTDTQYF
v_call: TRBV30; clone_size: NA; j_call: TRBJ1-4; d_call: NA; cdr3_nt: TGTGCCTGGAGTGGGTGGAGGAATGAAAAACTGTTTTTT; cdr3_aa: CAWSGWRNEKLFF
v_call: TRBV5-1; clone_size: NA; j_call: TRBJ1-1; d_call: NA; cdr3_nt: TGCGCCAGCAGCTTGGTGCCCGGGGGCACTGAAGCTTTCTTT; cdr3_aa: CASSLVPGGTEAFF
v_call: TRBV27; clone_size: NA; j_call: TRBJ2-1; d_call: TRBD1; cdr3_nt: TGTGCCACCTTAAAACCGGGACAGGGTGGATTCGCTGAGCAGTTCTTC; cdr3_aa: CATLKPGQGGFAEQFF
v_call: TRBV4-3; clone_size: NA; j_call: TRBJ2-1; d_call: TRBD2; cdr3_nt: TGCGCCAGCAGCCAATGCCCCCAGCGGGAGATTCAATGGTTCTACAATGAGCAGTTCTTC; cdr3_aa: CASSQCPQREIQWFYNEQFF